The next 5 T cell receptor beta chains were all read from a single sample in a study of blood T cell repertoires in COVID-19. Repertoires were generated with immunoSEQ multiplex PCR, while TCRdb's copy carries only in-frame clones and drops some. The sample has approximately 200,000 clones; 90% to 95% are singletons. The sequencing sample was made of peripheral blood. The source is a man aged 25-45 years with COVID-19, enrolled during active disease.

In its sample, this clone was seen a few times. In DNA, the CDR3 is TGTGCCAGCAGTCCCCCAGGGGGCAAAACTGAAGCTTTCTTT. Protein sequence: CASSPPGGKTEAFF. The rearrangement links TRBV28 to TRBJ1-1; 8 nucleotides align to TRBD1. The CDR3 loop spans 14 amino acids. After removal of 5 bases from V and 5 bases from J, the junction contained 7 bases not matched to a gene. In germline, CDR1 is MDHEN, CDR2 SYDVKM.

This chain uses TRBV11-2 with TRBJ2-5, with 8 bases lining up with TRBD1. Trimming at V came to 1 base and at J to 1 base, leaving 2 bases not matched to a gene. CDR3 size: 15 residues. CDR1 is SGHAT and CDR2 is FQNNGV in the germline V gene. The CDR3 is CASSLGTGGQETQYF. DNA for the CDR3: TGTGCCAGCAGCTTAGGTACAGGGGGCCAAGAGACCCAGTACTTC.

J is TRBJ1-1 and V is TRBV6-5; D call uncertain. The CDR3 spans 13 residues. V lost 5 bases and J 1 base, leaving 8 bases between the germline ends. Germline values: CDR1 MNHEY, CDR2 SVGAGI. This CDR3 reads CASSTRWNTEAFF. In nucleotides, the CDR3 is TGTGCCAGCAGTACCCGGTGGAACACTGAAGCTTTCTTT.

The chain couples TRBV6-5 to TRBJ2-2; the D gene is possibly TRBD2 (6 bases). The V end was cut by 2 bases, the J end by 5 bases, with 9 bases between. Germline lookup yields CDR1 MNHEY and CDR2 SVGAGI. This CDR3 comprises 14 residues. Written as DNA, the CDR3 is TGTGCCAGCAGTTACGGGGGGAATACCGGGGAGCTGTTTTTT. Translated: CASSYGGNTGELFF.

The genes are TRBV5-4 and TRBJ2-7; 9 bases are a match to TRBD1. V was clipped by 4 bases and J by 5 bases; unmatched bases: 13. The germline V gene encodes CDR1 SGHNT and CDR2 YYREEE (reference sequence). The CDR3 has 16 amino acids. In DNA form, the CDR3 reads TGTGCCAGCAGCCCCGAGGGCGGGACAGGGTTCCACGAGCAGTACTTC. Residues: CASSPEGGTGFHEQYF.